These T cell receptor beta chains were read from a single sample in a study of blood T cell repertoires in COVID-19. Assay used: immunoSEQ multiplex PCR; TCRdb lists only in-frame clones, some missing. The sample holds around 94,000 clones; 84% are singletons and the top ten take about 9.9%. The sample was peripheral blood. The receptors were sampled from a man in his forties with active or convalescent COVID-19. CDR3s include the opening cysteine and the closing phenylalanine or tryptophan. The order of the fields is D gene, J gene, V gene, clone size, CDR3 DNA, CDR3 protein. The D gene is left open where the match is weak. Size is stated for part of the rows, as once, few or many counts, or as a class when the clone is expanded.

D gene: .
J gene: TRBJ2-3
V gene: TRBV6-5
clone size: .
CDR3 DNA: TGTGCCAGCAGCCCAGCCCTAGGAGGAGTCTCGGGGCAGTATTTT
CDR3 protein: CASSPALGGVSGQYF

D gene: .
J gene: TRBJ1-2
V gene: TRBV5-4
clone size: once
CDR3 DNA: TGTGCCAGCAGCTTGGTAACCGAGGGAGGCTACACCTTC
CDR3 protein: CASSLVTEGGYTF

D gene: TRBD1
J gene: TRBJ2-3
V gene: TRBV7-3
clone size: few
CDR3 DNA: TGTGCCAGCAGCACCGGGACAGCCACAGATACGCAGTATTTT
CDR3 protein: CASSTGTATDTQYF

D gene: .
J gene: TRBJ1-5
V gene: TRBV6-1
clone size: .
CDR3 DNA: TGTGCCAGCAGTGAAGGGTTGACAGGAAATCAGCCCCAGCATTTT
CDR3 protein: CASSEGLTGNQPQHF

D gene: TRBD1
J gene: TRBJ1-5
V gene: TRBV6-5
clone size: .
CDR3 DNA: TGTGCCAGCAGAGGGGACAGGGGTCAGCCCCAGCATTTT
CDR3 protein: CASRGDRGQPQHF

D gene: .
J gene: TRBJ2-7
V gene: TRBV3-1/TRBV3-2
clone size: .
CDR3 DNA: TGTGCCAGCAGCCTCACGGGATACGAGCAGTACTTC
CDR3 protein: CASSLTGYEQYF

D gene: .
J gene: TRBJ2-5
V gene: TRBV5-4
clone size: .
CDR3 DNA: TGTGCCAGCAGCTTCCCAACTGGACAGCCGGAGACCCAGTACTTC
CDR3 protein: CASSFPTGQPETQYF

D gene: TRBD1
J gene: TRBJ2-7
V gene: TRBV12-3/TRBV12-4
clone size: .
CDR3 DNA: TGTGCCAGCAGACAGGGGGCCGGCGAGCAGTACTTC
CDR3 protein: CASRQGAGEQYF

D gene: .
J gene: TRBJ1-5
V gene: TRBV24-1
clone size: .
CDR3 DNA: TGTGCCACCAATAACACGGGATGTTATTTT
CDR3 protein: CATNNTGCYF

D gene: TRBD2
J gene: TRBJ2-1
V gene: TRBV15
clone size: .
CDR3 DNA: TGTGCCACCAGCAGAGCTCGGGCTAGCGGGGGGTCCGGCGGGAATGAGCAGTTCTTC
CDR3 protein: CATSRARASGGSGGNEQFF

D gene: TRBD1
J gene: TRBJ1-1
V gene: TRBV15
clone size: .
CDR3 DNA: TGTGCCACCAGCAGAGGACAGGGTGCCACCATGAACACTGAAGCTTTCTTT
CDR3 protein: CATSRGQGATMNTEAFF